This T cell receptor beta chain was sequenced for a study of human T cells and chemical hapten exposure. Study-level background: 0.01% DPC was applied to the upper back in patch tests, which were read at 6 days.

The V end lost 3 bases, the J end lost 2 bases, and 3 bases lay between the germline ends. The CDR3 totals 11 residues. CDR1 is SGDLS, CDR2 YYNGEE, per germline. Described time point: patch test 2, 6 weeks after DPC sensitization. The treatment denotes: therapeutic diphenylcyclopropenone sensitization with weekly scalp DPC. Within the library, unique molecular identifiers were attached to each individual cDNA molecule. TCRdb ran MiXCR on the RACE reads and lists one entry per CDR3 protein. Altogether roughly 54,000 distinct CDR3 sequences are present, around 10% being singletons, with the ten largest covering less than 2%. This clonotype showed up many times.

The TCR comes from a woman in her forties or fifties with alopecia areata. Some clones in this sample may be carry-over from other donors' samples. The sequencing used whole blood, collected in connection with sensitization to the hapten diphenylcyclopropenone (DPC). V is TRBV9 and J is TRBJ2-7, with no clear D. CDR3 DNA: TGTGCCAGCAGCGACACCTACGAGCAGTACTTC. This sequence encodes CASSDTYEQYF.